These T cell receptor beta chains were read from a single sample in a study of human T cells and chemical hapten exposure. MiXCR, run by TCRdb on the RACE reads, gives a single entry per CDR3 protein. The data show approximately 84,000 distinct CDR3 sequences, about 8.7% seen once. Sequenced material: whole blood. Receptors were obtained from a male donor in good health. Some clones in this sample may be carry-over from other donors' samples. The CDR3 runs from the conserved cysteine through the conserved F or W. Each record gives: V gene, D gene, clone size, J gene, CDR3 protein, CDR3 DNA. The D gene is left open where the match is weak. The listing skips clone size in some rows; elsewhere it reads once, few, many or a size class.

V gene: TRBV20-1; D gene: NA; clone size: NA; J gene: TRBJ2-1; CDR3 protein: CSALPGVSSYNEQFF; CDR3 DNA: TGCAGTGCCCTACCAGGCGTATCGTCCTACAATGAGCAGTTCTTC
V gene: TRBV5-5; D gene: NA; clone size: NA; J gene: TRBJ2-5; CDR3 protein: CASRGVGGETQYF; CDR3 DNA: TGTGCCAGCAGGGGAGTCGGGGGAGAGACCCAGTACTTC
V gene: TRBV12-3/TRBV12-4; D gene: NA; clone size: NA; J gene: TRBJ2-1; CDR3 protein: CASSYVQGRAVYNEQFF; CDR3 DNA: TGTGCCAGCAGTTACGTTCAGGGGAGGGCTGTCTACAATGAGCAGTTCTTC
V gene: TRBV10-3; D gene: TRBD1; clone size: few; J gene: TRBJ1-2; CDR3 protein: CAISEWSGQGAFYGYTF; CDR3 DNA: TGTGCCATCAGTGAGTGGAGTGGACAGGGGGCTTTCTATGGCTACACCTTC
V gene: TRBV18; D gene: TRBD1; clone size: NA; J gene: TRBJ2-5; CDR3 protein: CASSRDRVAETQYF; CDR3 DNA: TGTGCCAGCTCACGGGACAGGGTAGCAGAGACCCAGTACTTC
V gene: TRBV2; D gene: TRBD1; clone size: NA; J gene: TRBJ1-6; CDR3 protein: CASTRQGPTRGANSPLHF; CDR3 DNA: TGTGCCAGCACCCGACAGGGGCCCACAAGAGGGGCGAATTCACCCCTCCACTTT
V gene: TRBV19; D gene: TRBD1; clone size: few; J gene: TRBJ1-5; CDR3 protein: CASRPGQGNQPQHF; CDR3 DNA: TGTGCCAGTAGACCGGGACAGGGGAATCAGCCCCAGCATTTT
V gene: TRBV10-3; D gene: NA; clone size: many; J gene: TRBJ2-6; CDR3 protein: CAISEAGTTGANVLTF; CDR3 DNA: TGTGCCATCAGTGAAGCCGGGACAACTGGGGCCAACGTCCTGACTTTC
V gene: TRBV20-1; D gene: TRBD2; clone size: few; J gene: TRBJ2-3; CDR3 protein: CSAPRDPRLAGVNAQYF; CDR3 DNA: TGCAGTGCCCCTAGGGACCCAAGACTAGCGGGAGTGAATGCGCAGTATTTT
V gene: TRBV4-1; D gene: TRBD1; clone size: NA; J gene: TRBJ2-1; CDR3 protein: CASSQYRGHNEQFF; CDR3 DNA: TGCGCCAGCAGCCAGTACAGGGGACACAATGAGCAGTTCTTC
V gene: TRBV6-1; D gene: NA; clone size: NA; J gene: TRBJ1-5; CDR3 protein: CASSENPASNQPQHF; CDR3 DNA: TGTGCCAGCAGTGAAAACCCAGCGAGCAATCAGCCCCAGCATTTT
V gene: TRBV4-3; D gene: TRBD1; clone size: few; J gene: TRBJ2-5; CDR3 protein: CASSQAGQVVLGETQYF; CDR3 DNA: TGCGCCAGCAGCCAAGCGGGACAGGTAGTACTAGGGGAGACCCAGTACTTC
V gene: TRBV6-2/TRBV6-3; D gene: TRBD1; clone size: few; J gene: TRBJ1-2; CDR3 protein: CASSKTGTAPYGYTF; CDR3 DNA: TGTGCCAGCAGTAAAACCGGGACAGCCCCTTATGGCTACACCTTC
V gene: TRBV19; D gene: NA; clone size: few; J gene: TRBJ1-5; CDR3 protein: CASSSDQGYNQPQHF; CDR3 DNA: TGTGCCAGTAGCTCCGACCAGGGGTACAATCAGCCCCAGCATTTT
V gene: TRBV29-1; D gene: NA; clone size: NA; J gene: TRBJ2-1; CDR3 protein: CSCTGQPSYNEQFF; CDR3 DNA: TGCAGCTGCACGGGGCAGCCGTCCTACAATGAGCAGTTCTTC
V gene: TRBV18; D gene: NA; clone size: NA; J gene: TRBJ1-3; CDR3 protein: CASSQLSGKTDSGNTIYF; CDR3 DNA: TGTGCCAGCTCACAACTAAGCGGAAAGACAGACTCTGGAAACACCATATATTTT
V gene: TRBV29-1; D gene: TRBD1; clone size: few; J gene: TRBJ2-1; CDR3 protein: CSVEPLDRSAYNEQFF; CDR3 DNA: TGCAGCGTTGAGCCCTTGGACAGGTCCGCCTACAATGAGCAGTTCTTC
V gene: TRBV2; D gene: NA; clone size: NA; J gene: TRBJ2-5; CDR3 protein: CASSDSRNQETQYF; CDR3 DNA: TGTGCCAGCAGTGACAGCAGGAACCAAGAGACCCAGTACTTC
V gene: TRBV6-2/TRBV6-3; D gene: NA; clone size: many; J gene: TRBJ1-1; CDR3 protein: CASSLRQITEAFF; CDR3 DNA: TGTGCCAGCAGCCTCAGACAGATCACTGAAGCTTTCTTT
V gene: TRBV12-3/TRBV12-4; D gene: TRBD1; clone size: NA; J gene: TRBJ2-3; CDR3 protein: CASSRGDREVDTQYF; CDR3 DNA: TGTGCCAGCAGTCGGGGGGACAGGGAGGTGGATACGCAGTATTTT
V gene: TRBV11-2; D gene: NA; clone size: few; J gene: TRBJ1-4; CDR3 protein: CASSLVVRGTNEKLFF; CDR3 DNA: TGTGCCAGCAGCTTGGTGGTTAGAGGAACTAATGAAAAACTGTTTTTT
V gene: TRBV20-1; D gene: NA; clone size: NA; J gene: TRBJ1-4; CDR3 protein: CSARAHRENGGLTNEKLFF; CDR3 DNA: TGCAGTGCTAGAGCCCACAGGGAGAACGGGGGTTTGACTAATGAAAAACTGTTTTTT
V gene: TRBV6-5; D gene: NA; clone size: NA; J gene: TRBJ1-6; CDR3 protein: CASSLTGSYNSPLHF; CDR3 DNA: TGTGCCAGCAGCCTTACAGGGTCCTATAATTCACCCCTCCACTTT
V gene: TRBV3-1; D gene: NA; clone size: NA; J gene: TRBJ2-1; CDR3 protein: CASSTPPGGLGYEQFF; CDR3 DNA: TGTGCCAGCAGCACACCCCCGGGGGGCCTTGGATATGAGCAGTTCTTC
V gene: TRBV7-9; D gene: NA; clone size: few; J gene: TRBJ2-7; CDR3 protein: CASSLARPSYEQYF; CDR3 DNA: TGTGCCAGCAGCTTAGCCAGGCCATCCTACGAGCAGTACTTC
V gene: TRBV14; D gene: NA; clone size: few; J gene: TRBJ1-6; CDR3 protein: CASSQDASSYNSPLHF; CDR3 DNA: TGTGCCAGCAGCCAGGACGCGAGCTCCTATAATTCACCCCTCCACTTT
V gene: TRBV12-3/TRBV12-4; D gene: TRBD1; clone size: few; J gene: TRBJ2-1; CDR3 protein: CASSFGQGRRNEQFF; CDR3 DNA: TGTGCCAGCAGTTTTGGACAGGGGCGGAGGAATGAGCAGTTCTTC
V gene: TRBV10-3; D gene: NA; clone size: many; J gene: TRBJ2-3; CDR3 protein: CAISESPQRRTDTQYF; CDR3 DNA: TGTGCCATCAGTGAGTCCCCACAACGCCGCACAGATACGCAGTATTTT
V gene: TRBV20-1; D gene: NA; clone size: few; J gene: TRBJ2-3; CDR3 protein: CSANSGHATSTDTQYF; CDR3 DNA: TGCAGTGCCAATTCGGGACACGCGACTAGCACAGATACGCAGTATTTT
V gene: TRBV7-2; D gene: NA; clone size: few; J gene: TRBJ2-3; CDR3 protein: CASSPDYLRTDTQYF; CDR3 DNA: TGTGCCAGCAGCCCTGACTACCTCCGCACAGATACGCAGTATTTT
V gene: TRBV7-9; D gene: TRBD2; clone size: few; J gene: TRBJ2-5; CDR3 protein: CASSPGLAGGQETQYF; CDR3 DNA: TGTGCCAGCAGCCCTGGACTAGCGGGAGGGCAAGAGACCCAGTACTTC
V gene: TRBV6-2/TRBV6-3; D gene: TRBD1; clone size: NA; J gene: TRBJ2-2; CDR3 protein: CASNRGNTGELFF; CDR3 DNA: TGTGCCAGCAACAGGGGGAACACCGGGGAGCTGTTTTTT
V gene: TRBV7-2; D gene: TRBD1; clone size: NA; J gene: TRBJ2-5; CDR3 protein: CASSADRATETQYF; CDR3 DNA: TGTGCCAGCAGCGCGGACAGGGCAACGGAGACCCAGTACTTC
V gene: TRBV28; D gene: NA; clone size: NA; J gene: TRBJ1-1; CDR3 protein: CASSLGTRASGAFF; CDR3 DNA: TGTGCCAGCAGTTTAGGTACCCGCGCATCGGGAGCTTTCTTT
V gene: TRBV12-3/TRBV12-4; D gene: NA; clone size: NA; J gene: TRBJ1-5; CDR3 protein: CASSPTGNTNQPQHF; CDR3 DNA: TGTGCCAGCAGTCCAACAGGGAATACCAATCAGCCCCAGCATTTT
V gene: TRBV12-3/TRBV12-4; D gene: TRBD1; clone size: many; J gene: TRBJ1-5; CDR3 protein: CASSRQGGQPQHF; CDR3 DNA: TGTGCCAGCAGTCGACAGGGCGGCCAGCCCCAGCATTTT
V gene: TRBV4-1; D gene: NA; clone size: few; J gene: TRBJ2-4; CDR3 protein: CASSQDFGLGAKNIQYF; CDR3 DNA: TGCGCCAGCAGCCAAGATTTCGGCTTAGGGGCCAAAAACATTCAGTACTTC
V gene: TRBV2; D gene: TRBD1; clone size: few; J gene: TRBJ2-5; CDR3 protein: CASIAGQEQETQYF; CDR3 DNA: TGTGCCAGCATAGCCGGACAGGAACAAGAGACCCAGTACTTC
V gene: TRBV29-1; D gene: NA; clone size: few; J gene: TRBJ1-1; CDR3 protein: CSVVQAWTEAFF; CDR3 DNA: TGCAGCGTTGTTCAGGCGTGGACTGAAGCTTTCTTT
V gene: TRBV7-2; D gene: TRBD2; clone size: many; J gene: TRBJ2-3; CDR3 protein: CASSLSLAGNTQYF; CDR3 DNA: TGTGCCAGCAGCTTGTCTTTAGCGGGAAATACGCAGTATTTT
V gene: TRBV12-3/TRBV12-4; D gene: TRBD2; clone size: NA; J gene: TRBJ2-1; CDR3 protein: CASSGLAESSYNEQFF; CDR3 DNA: TGTGCCAGCAGTGGACTAGCGGAGAGCTCCTACAATGAGCAGTTCTTC
V gene: TRBV4-2; D gene: TRBD1; clone size: many; J gene: TRBJ1-5; CDR3 protein: CASSQDVTGQGNQPQHF; CDR3 DNA: TGTGCCAGCAGCCAAGATGTGACGGGACAGGGTAATCAGCCCCAGCATTTT
V gene: TRBV29-1; D gene: NA; clone size: many; J gene: TRBJ1-1; CDR3 protein: CSVQGILNTEAFF; CDR3 DNA: TGCAGCGTTCAAGGGATTCTGAACACTGAAGCTTTCTTT
V gene: TRBV7-6; D gene: NA; clone size: NA; J gene: TRBJ2-3; CDR3 protein: CASSLGGGGIGTQYF; CDR3 DNA: TGTGCCAGCAGCTTAGGAGGTGGGGGAATAGGTACGCAGTATTTT
V gene: TRBV12-3/TRBV12-4; D gene: TRBD2; clone size: few; J gene: TRBJ2-2; CDR3 protein: CASSLDASGARGGELFF; CDR3 DNA: TGTGCCAGCAGTTTGGACGCTAGCGGGGCCCGAGGCGGGGAGCTGTTTTTT
V gene: TRBV7-9; D gene: NA; clone size: NA; J gene: TRBJ1-1; CDR3 protein: CASSLDYSNTEAFF; CDR3 DNA: TGTGCCAGCAGCTTAGATTACTCGAACACTGAAGCTTTCTTT
V gene: TRBV6-1; D gene: TRBD1; clone size: NA; J gene: TRBJ1-5; CDR3 protein: CASSARTGTDQPQHF; CDR3 DNA: TGTGCCAGCAGTGCAAGGACAGGTACAGATCAGCCCCAGCATTTT
V gene: TRBV27; D gene: NA; clone size: few; J gene: TRBJ2-4; CDR3 protein: CASSAGGVTKNIQYF; CDR3 DNA: TGTGCCAGCAGTGCCGGGGGTGTGACCAAAAACATTCAGTACTTC
V gene: TRBV7-2; D gene: NA; clone size: NA; J gene: TRBJ2-3; CDR3 protein: CASSSQGGTTDTQYF; CDR3 DNA: TGTGCCAGCAGCTCCCAGGGGGGCACTACAGATACGCAGTATTTT
V gene: TRBV10-3; D gene: NA; clone size: few; J gene: TRBJ2-1; CDR3 protein: CAISYSTREQFF; CDR3 DNA: TGTGCCATCAGCTACAGTACCCGTGAGCAGTTCTTC
V gene: TRBV10-2; D gene: NA; clone size: few; J gene: TRBJ2-5; CDR3 protein: CASSEYPTAQETQYF; CDR3 DNA: TGCGCCAGCAGTGAGTACCCGACAGCGCAAGAGACCCAGTACTTC
V gene: TRBV13; D gene: NA; clone size: NA; J gene: TRBJ1-3; CDR3 protein: CASTRGSGNTIYF; CDR3 DNA: TGTGCCAGCACCCGGGGAAGTGGAAACACCATATATTTT
V gene: TRBV19; D gene: TRBD1; clone size: few; J gene: TRBJ2-3; CDR3 protein: CASSGQGGVDTQYF; CDR3 DNA: TGTGCCAGTAGTGGACAGGGAGGAGTGGATACGCAGTATTTT
V gene: TRBV6-6; D gene: NA; clone size: many; J gene: TRBJ2-7; CDR3 protein: CASSYSDTYEQYF; CDR3 DNA: TGTGCCAGCAGTTACTCGGACACCTACGAGCAGTACTTC
V gene: TRBV7-6; D gene: NA; clone size: few; J gene: TRBJ2-7; CDR3 protein: CASSPSVGGAPSYEQYF; CDR3 DNA: TGTGCCAGCAGCCCCTCGGTGGGGGGGGCGCCGAGCTACGAGCAGTACTTC
V gene: TRBV7-9; D gene: NA; clone size: few; J gene: TRBJ2-2; CDR3 protein: CASSLKDMGGGELFF; CDR3 DNA: TGTGCCAGCAGCTTAAAGGACATGGGCGGCGGGGAGCTGTTTTTT